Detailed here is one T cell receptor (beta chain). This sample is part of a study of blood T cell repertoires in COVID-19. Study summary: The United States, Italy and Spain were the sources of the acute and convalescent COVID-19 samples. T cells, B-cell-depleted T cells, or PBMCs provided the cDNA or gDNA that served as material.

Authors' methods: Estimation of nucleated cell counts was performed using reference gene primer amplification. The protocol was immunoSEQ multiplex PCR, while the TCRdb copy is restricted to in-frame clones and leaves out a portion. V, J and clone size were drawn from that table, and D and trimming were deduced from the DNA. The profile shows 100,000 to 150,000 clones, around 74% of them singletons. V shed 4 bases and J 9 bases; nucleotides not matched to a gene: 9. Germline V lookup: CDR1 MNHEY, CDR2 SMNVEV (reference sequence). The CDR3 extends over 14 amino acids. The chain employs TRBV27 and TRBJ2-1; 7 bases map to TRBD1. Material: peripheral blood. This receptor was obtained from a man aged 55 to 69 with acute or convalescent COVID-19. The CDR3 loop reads CASSSYRDRSEQFF. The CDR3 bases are TGTGCCAGCAGTTCCTATCGGGACAGATCTGAGCAGTTCTTC.